This entry concerns a single T cell receptor (beta chain). TCRdb keeps only in-frame clones here, not all; method: immunoSEQ multiplex PCR. This sample has hundreds of thousands of clones, with about 85% found just once. This specimen belongs to a study of blood T cell repertoires in COVID-19. Study summary: T cells, B-cell-depleted T cells, or PBMCs provided the cDNA or gDNA that served as material.

The sequenced sample consisted of peripheral blood. The source of this sequence is a man aged 18-30 years with active or convalescent COVID-19.

Written as DNA, the CDR3 is TGCGCCAGCAGCCAAGATGGGGGGGGAACCTATGGCTACACCTTC. It is translated as CASSQDGGGTYGYTF. The rearrangement joins TRBV4-3 to TRBJ1-2; possible D gene TRBD1, 5 bases. The CDR3 extends over 15 amino acids. The germline V and J ends were trimmed by 0 bases and 4 bases, with 12 bases remaining between them. CDR1 is LGHNA and CDR2 is YSLEER in the germline V gene.